This paragraph reports one T cell receptor beta chain. No antigen is known for it. Looked up from germline, CDR1 is MDHEN and CDR2 is SYDVKM. V lost 2 bases and J lost 2, with 11 bases in between. There are 15 residues in the CDR3. TCRdb's table, derived via immunoSEQ multiplex PCR, lists solely in-frame clones and lacks some. The data contain 400,000 or so clones, about 97% of them seen just once; the ten biggest clones take up more than 0.3%. This sample is part of a study of shared clonotypes between healthy human individuals. To make CD8 memory, CD45RO+ cells were put together with CCR7-negative CD45RA+ TemRA cells. The study, taken as a whole, reports: Sharing of clonotypes among donors was expected to vary with sequencing depth.

The source of this sequence is a young man in good health. Sequencing was carried out using memory CD8+ T cells sorted from blood. Specified subset: CD45RO+ cells pooled with CCR7-negative TemRA cells. The chain couples TRBV28 to TRBJ2-3, with D possibly matching TRBD2 (6 bases). Here the CDR3 reads CASSLAGIHTDTQYF. The CDR3, as DNA: TGTGCCAGCAGTTTAGCGGGGATCCACACAGATACGCAGTATTTT.